These 27 T cell receptor beta chains originate from one sample sequenced in a study of PD-L1 blockade in urothelial cancer. The time point denotes: peripheral blood 6 weeks after treatment start. Assay used: immunoSEQ multiplex PCR; TCRdb lists only in-frame clones, some missing. The sample holds approximately 91,000 clones, less than 85% seen once. This specimen consisted of PBMCs, obtained around atezolizumab (anti-PD-L1) treatment. These TCRs come from a man in his sixties or seventies with urothelial cancer.

The chain combines TRBV27 with TRBJ2-3; TRBD2 matches at 8 bases. The trim removed 5 bases at V and 0 bases at J, leaving 4 bases unmatched. The CDR3 contains 15 residues. The germline V gene has CDR1 MNHEY and CDR2 SMNVEV (reference sequence). This chain's CDR3 is CASSASSGSTDTQYF. CDR3 sequence (DNA): TGTGCCAGCAGTGCCTCTAGCGGGAGCACAGATACGCAGTATTTT.

The genes are TRBV5-1 and TRBJ1-2, with D unclear. From germline, CDR1 is SGHRS and CDR2 YFSETQ. This CDR3 has 15 residues. Trimming pared 2 bases from V and 4 bases from J, leaving 15 bases between. The DNA of the CDR3 is TGCGCCAGCAGCTTAAACGCCGGGGAGGCCTATGGCTACACCTTC. It specifies CASSLNAGEAYGYTF.

The rearrangement joins TRBV30 to TRBJ2-2; TRBD2 matches 8 bases. Per germline, CDR1 GTSNPN and CDR2 SVGIG (reference sequence). CDR3 length: 17 amino acids. V was clipped by 1 base and J by 5 bases; unmatched bases: 12. The CDR3 here is CAWSALKGAGGTGELFF. The CDR3 nucleotides are TGTGCCTGGAGTGCTTTAAAAGGGGCGGGGGGAACCGGGGAGCTGTTTTTT. The complete variable domain, with remaining parts taken from reference TRBV30 and TRBJ2-2, reads SQTIHQWPATLVQPVGSPLSLECTVEGTSNPNLYWYRQAAGRGLQLLFYSVGIGQISSEVPQNLSASRPQDRQFILSSKKLLLSDSGFYLCAWSALKGAGGTGELFFGEGSRLTVL.

This rearrangement joins TRBV9 to TRBJ2-5; D not certain. Trimming removed 0 bases from V and 5 bases from J, with 14 bases in between. Looked up from germline, CDR1 is SGDLS and CDR2 is YYNGEE. The CDR3 runs to 15 residues. CDR3 in amino acids: CASSVVGSVMETQYF. CDR3 DNA sequence: TGTGCCAGCAGCGTAGTTGGCAGCGTGATGGAGACCCAGTACTTC.

The chain employs TRBV9 and TRBJ1-5; D call uncertain. Germline values: CDR1 SGDLS, CDR2 YYNGEE. This CDR3 is 15 amino acids long. The V end lost 3 bases, the J end lost 3 bases, and 13 bases lay between the germline ends. The CDR3 reads CASSGIGETNQPQHF. As DNA, the CDR3 is TGTGCCAGCAGCGGGATCGGGGAAACCAATCAGCCCCAGCATTTT.

This chain uses TRBV2 with TRBJ2-5; 9 bases fit TRBD2. Unmatched junction bases numbered 9, after V lost 5 bases and J lost 5 bases. The length of the CDR3 is 15 residues. From germline, CDR1 is SNHLY and CDR2 FYNNEI. The DNA of the CDR3 is TGTGCCAGCAGTTCCGGGACTAGCAGGGGGGAGACCCAGTACTTC. Translation: CASSSGTSRGETQYF. The whole variable domain, filled in from reference TRBV2 and TRBJ2-5, reads EPEVTQTPSHQVTQMGQEVILRCVPISNHLYFYWYRQILGQKVEFLVSFYNNEISEKSEIFDDQFSVERPDGSNFTLKIRSTKLEDSAMYFCASSSGTSRGETQYFGPGTRLLVL.

This chain's CDR3 is CASSLSAGNEQFF. CDR3 sequence (DNA): TGTGCCAGCAGCTTATCAGCCGGGAATGAGCAGTTCTTC. This rearrangement joins TRBV7-9 to TRBJ2-1; D not certain. This CDR3 has 13 residues. Germline-derived CDR1 and CDR2 are SEHNR and FQNEAQ (reference sequence). V gave up 2 bases and J gave up 7 bases, with 9 bases separating them.

J is TRBJ2-7 and V is TRBV19; no definite D call. The V end was cut by 3 bases, the J end by 0 bases, with 15 bases between. CDR1 and CDR2 (germline): LNHDA, SQIVND (reference sequence). This CDR3 has 16 amino acids. In DNA, the CDR3 is TGTGCCAGTAGTATCAGTCTAGGCGGTTCCTCCTACGAGCAGTACTTC. Translation: CASSISLGGSSYEQYF.

The chain employs TRBV20-1 and TRBJ1-2; weak D call: TRBD1 (6 bases). V gave up 4 bases and J gave up 5 bases, with 8 bases separating them. Germline values: CDR1 DFQATT, CDR2 SNEGSKA (reference sequence). The CDR3 extends over 11 amino acids. The CDR3 reads CSATQGYGYTF. The CDR3 DNA reads as TGCAGTGCTACACAGGGATATGGCTACACCTTC.

The chain couples TRBV7-2 to TRBJ2-5; possibly TRBD1 for D (6 bases). Trimming left V 5 bases short and J 2 bases short, with 15 bases between. The CDR3 is 15 residues long. The germline gives CDR1 SGHTA, CDR2 FQGNSA. The CDR3 region is CASSRDRMSQETQYF. CDR3 bases: TGTGCCAGCAGCCGAGACAGGATGTCACAAGAGACCCAGTACTTC.

This chain uses TRBV27 with TRBJ2-2; TRBD1 aligns across 7 bases. The CDR3 length is 17 residues. Germline V lookup: CDR1 MNHEY, CDR2 SMNVEV (reference sequence). The V segment lost 8 bases and the J segment 1 base; nucleotides outside the gene matches: 13. The CDR3 region is CASGRRGRQGNTGELFF. Written as DNA, the CDR3 is TGTGCCAGCGGGCGGAGAGGTCGACAGGGGAACACCGGGGAGCTGTTTTTT.

In this sample, this clone turned up once. CDR3 coding DNA: TGCGCCAGCAGCTTGATCAGGAACTATGGCTACACCTTC. It specifies CASSLIRNYGYTF. The chain is built from TRBV5-1 and TRBJ1-2; no reliable D call. The V end lost 1 base, the J end lost 2 bases, and 6 bases lay between the germline ends. Per the germline V gene, CDR1 is SGHRS and CDR2 is YFSETQ. There are 13 residues in the CDR3.

This clone was found a few times. The chain has TRBV6-4 and TRBJ1-6; weak D call: TRBD1 (6 bases). The V gene lost 4 bases and the J gene lost 11 bases, with 12 bases spanning the gap. Germline V lookup: CDR1 MRHNA, CDR2 SNTAGT. The CDR3 consists of 13 residues. CDR3 DNA: TGTGCCAGCAGTGGGAACAGGGATGCACCCCTCCACTTT. This encodes CASSGNRDAPLHF.

The chain combines TRBV6-4 with TRBJ2-3; 8 nucleotides line up with TRBD2. CDR3 size: 14 residues. Trimming removed 2 bases from V and 6 bases from J; junction bases left unmatched: 4. Germline CDR1 reads MRHNA; CDR2 reads SNTAGT. In DNA form, the CDR3 reads TGTGCCAGCAGTGACGGGTTAGCGGGGGATACGCAGTATTTT. Protein sequence: CASSDGLAGDTQYF.

In nucleotides, the CDR3 is TGTGCCAGCAGGGGACAGGCCGCTAACTATGGCTACACCTTC. Translating it yields CASRGQAANYGYTF. The gene calls are TRBV5-6 and TRBJ1-2; 8 positions match TRBD1. Germline CDR1 and CDR2: SGHDT and YYEEEE. V lost 5 bases to trimming and J lost 0 bases; unmatched junction nucleotides: 3. The CDR3 has 14 amino acids.

The CDR3 loop is CASSSQGSGNTIYF. CDR3 sequence (DNA): TGTGCCAGCAGCTCACAGGGGTCCGGAAACACCATATATTTT. The V gene is TRBV7-9, the J gene TRBJ1-3; TRBD1 matches 7 bases. In germline, CDR1 is SEHNR, CDR2 FQNEAQ (reference sequence). CDR3 length: 14 residues. The trim removed 4 bases at V and 4 bases at J, leaving 4 bases unmatched.

The genes are TRBV7-6 and TRBJ2-5, with D possibly being TRBD1 (6 bases). Germline V gene lookup returns CDR1 SGHVS and CDR2 FNYEAQ. V was trimmed by 5 bases and J by 2 bases, leaving 15 bases between them. CDR3 length equals 15 residues. In nucleotides, the CDR3 is TGTGCCAGCAGCCTGAAAGGGACAAATCAAGAGACCCAGTACTTC. It translates to CASSLKGTNQETQYF.

The rearrangement joins TRBV2 to TRBJ2-3, with 7 positions matching TRBD2. Germline values: CDR1 SNHLY, CDR2 FYNNEI. There are 15 residues in the CDR3. V dropped 7 bases and J dropped 0; count of bases not matched to a gene: 7. CDR3 DNA: TGTGCCAGCACCCAACTAGCGACTAGCACAGATACGCAGTATTTT. Translation gives CASTQLATSTDTQYF.

The chain couples TRBV2 to TRBJ1-2, with a tentative D call TRBD1 (6 bases). CDR1 and CDR2 from the germline V gene are SNHLY and FYNNEI. V lost 6 bases and J lost 4, with 12 bases in between. The CDR3 has 13 residues. The CDR3: CASRGGQAYGYTF. The CDR3 nucleotides read TGTGCCAGCAGGGGGGGGCAGGCCTATGGCTACACCTTC.

V usage is TRBV7-2 and J usage is TRBJ1-1, with D unclear. V was trimmed by 5 bases and J by 5 bases, leaving 12 bases between them. The CDR3 is 13 residues long. Germline CDR1 is SGHTA and CDR2 is FQGNSA. The CDR3 region is CASSIPEGTEAFF. CDR3 DNA sequence: TGTGCCAGCAGCATCCCCGAGGGTACTGAAGCTTTCTTT.

The chain combines TRBV5-1 with TRBJ1-1; tentatively, D is TRBD1 (6 bases). Germline CDR1 and CDR2: SGHRS and YFSETQ. V was clipped by 9 bases and J by 0 bases, with 15 bases between them. The CDR3 loop spans 14 amino acids. In nucleotides, the CDR3 is TGCGCCACCTCGACAGGATACATGAACACTGAAGCTTTCTTT. As protein: CATSTGYMNTEAFF.

The gene calls are TRBV9 and TRBJ1-2; TRBD1 matches 10 bases. Germline V gives CDR1 SGDLS, CDR2 YYNGEE. The V and J ends lost 4 bases and 0 bases, in that order; junction bases with no gene match: 9. CDR3 size: 17 residues. The CDR3 reads CASSLQTGGETNYGYTF. CDR3 nucleotide sequence: TGTGCCAGCAGCCTACAGACAGGGGGCGAAACTAACTATGGCTACACCTTC.

The V gene is TRBV18, the J gene TRBJ1-2, with 8 bases that match TRBD1. This CDR3 spans 16 amino acids. Germline CDR1 KGHSH, CDR2 LQKENI. V was clipped by 2 bases and J by 8 bases; unmatched bases: 13. The CDR3 coding sequence is TGTGCCAGCTCACCAGAGCCCTCCCAGGGGGCGCGGGGCTACACCTTC. Residues: CASSPEPSQGARGYTF.

The chain's CDR3 is CASSMGTGQGVAFF. CDR3 sequence (DNA): TGTGCCAGTAGCATGGGAACGGGACAGGGGGTAGCTTTCTTT. The chain joins TRBV19 to TRBJ1-1; TRBD1 aligns across 11 bases. The CDR3 is made up of 14 amino acids. The germline gives CDR1 LNHDA, CDR2 SQIVND (reference sequence). Losses at the gene ends were 6 bases for V and 10 bases for J; bases not matched to a gene: 10.

The sample holds one count of this clone. The rearrangement links TRBV7-2 to TRBJ2-1, with 8 nucleotides matching TRBD2. In germline, CDR1 is SGHTA, CDR2 FQGNSA. The junction had 3 bases not matched to a gene; V was cut back by 4 bases and J by 1 base. This CDR3 has 15 residues. CDR3 amino acids: CASSYSGGSYNEQFF. CDR3 DNA sequence: TGTGCCAGCAGCTATTCGGGGGGGTCCTACAATGAGCAGTTCTTC.

The chain couples TRBV11-3 to TRBJ2-3; 13 bases match TRBD2. Looked up from germline, CDR1 is SGHNT and CDR2 is YENEEA. Trimming at V came to 5 bases and at J to 4 bases, leaving 3 bases not matched to a gene. The CDR3 extends over 15 amino acids. CDR3 DNA sequence: TGTGCCAGCAGCCTACTAGCGGGAGGGGCAGATACGCAGTATTTT. As protein: CASSLLAGGADTQYF.

The V call is TRBV11-2, the J call TRBJ2-1, with D maybe TRBD1 (6 bases). V lost 5 bases, J lost 4 bases, and 9 bases lay in between. CDR1 is SGHAT, CDR2 FQNNGV, per germline. The CDR3 has 13 amino acids. CDR3 sequence reads: CASSQGMYNEQFF. Here the CDR3 DNA reads TGTGCCAGCAGCCAGGGGATGTACAATGAGCAGTTCTTC. Full variable domain (remainder filled in from reference TRBV11-2 and TRBJ2-1): EAGVAQSPRYKIIEKRQSVAFWCNPISGHATLYWYQQILGQGPKLLIQFQNNGVVDDSQLPKDRFSAERLKGVDSTLKIQPAKLEDSAVYLCASSQGMYNEQFFGPGTRLTVL.